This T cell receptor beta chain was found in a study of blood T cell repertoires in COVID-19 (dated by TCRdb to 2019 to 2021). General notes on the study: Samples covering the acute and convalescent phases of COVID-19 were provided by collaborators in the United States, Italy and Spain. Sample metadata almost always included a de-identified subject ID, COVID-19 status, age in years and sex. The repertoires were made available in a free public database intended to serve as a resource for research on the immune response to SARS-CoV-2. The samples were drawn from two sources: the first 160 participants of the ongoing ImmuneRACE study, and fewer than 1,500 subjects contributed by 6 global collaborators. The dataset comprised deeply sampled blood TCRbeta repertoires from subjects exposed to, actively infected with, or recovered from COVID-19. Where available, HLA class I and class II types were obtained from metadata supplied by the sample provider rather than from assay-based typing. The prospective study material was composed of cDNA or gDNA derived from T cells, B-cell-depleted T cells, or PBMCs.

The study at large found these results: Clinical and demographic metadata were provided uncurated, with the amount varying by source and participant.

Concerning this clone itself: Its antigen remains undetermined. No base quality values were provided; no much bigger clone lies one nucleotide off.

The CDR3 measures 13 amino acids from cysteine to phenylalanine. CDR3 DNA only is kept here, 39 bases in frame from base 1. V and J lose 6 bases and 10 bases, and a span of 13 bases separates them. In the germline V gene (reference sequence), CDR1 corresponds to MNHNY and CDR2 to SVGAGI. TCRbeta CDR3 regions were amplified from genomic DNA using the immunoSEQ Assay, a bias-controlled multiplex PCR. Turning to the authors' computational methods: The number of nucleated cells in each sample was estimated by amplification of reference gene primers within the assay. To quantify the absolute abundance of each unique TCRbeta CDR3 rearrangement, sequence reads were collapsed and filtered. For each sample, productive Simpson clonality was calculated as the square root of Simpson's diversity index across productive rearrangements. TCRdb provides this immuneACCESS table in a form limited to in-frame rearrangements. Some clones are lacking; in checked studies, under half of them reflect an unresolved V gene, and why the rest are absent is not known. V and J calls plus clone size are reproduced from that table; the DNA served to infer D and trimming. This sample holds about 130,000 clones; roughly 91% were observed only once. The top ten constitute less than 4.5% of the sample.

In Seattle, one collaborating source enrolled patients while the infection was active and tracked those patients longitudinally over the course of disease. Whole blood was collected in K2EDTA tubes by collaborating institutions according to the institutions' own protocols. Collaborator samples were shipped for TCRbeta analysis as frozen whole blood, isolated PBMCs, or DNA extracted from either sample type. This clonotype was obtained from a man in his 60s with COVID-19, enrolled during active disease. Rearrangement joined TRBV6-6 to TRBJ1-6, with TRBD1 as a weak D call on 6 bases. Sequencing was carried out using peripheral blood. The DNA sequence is TGTGCCAGCAGCAGCGCAGGGGAATCACCCCTCCACTTT. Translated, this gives CASSSAGESPLHF.